These 20 T cell receptor beta chains originate from one sample sequenced in a study of cytomegalovirus exposure and HLA in healthy donors. Primers: 60 Vbeta forward and 13 Jbeta reverse. Here immunoSEQ multiplex PCR was the method, and the copy in TCRdb shows in-frame clones only, minus some. The sample has roughly 190,000 clones, around four fifths seen once. Source material: PBMCs. These receptors were taken from a man aged 40-49 years in good health and CMV-seropositive.

The rearrangement joins TRBV5-1 to TRBJ2-3, with 8 bases identical to TRBD2. This CDR3 is built from 15 residues. Germline V CDR1 and CDR2: SGHRS, YFSETQ. V shed 0 bases and J 2 bases; nucleotides not matched to a gene: 2. Here the CDR3 DNA reads TGCGCCAGCAGCTTGGAAGCGGGGGACACAGATACGCAGTATTTT. Protein: CASSLEAGDTDTQYF.

This clone has only a few counts. V usage is TRBV7-2 and J usage is TRBJ1-2, with TRBD1 matching over 9 bases. Germline V gene data show CDR1 as SGHTA and CDR2 as FQGNSA. J lost 4 bases, V lost 5 bases, and 8 bases had no gene match. The CDR3 sequence is 15 residues long. As DNA, the CDR3 is TGTGCCAGCAGCGTAGGGGGACAGGGAGCCTATGGCTACACCTTC. Translation: CASSVGGQGAYGYTF.

The chain has TRBV5-4 and TRBJ2-7; TRBD2 agrees at 10 bases. CDR3 size: 15 residues. V shed 5 bases and J 5 bases; nucleotides not matched to a gene: 10. Germline CDR1 and CDR2: SGHNT and YYREEE (reference sequence). DNA for the CDR3: TGTGCCAGCAGGCCGTGGGCTAGCGGGAGCGACGAGCAGTACTTC. It yields the protein CASRPWASGSDEQYF.

The chain joins TRBV6-4 to TRBJ1-3; a possible D gene is TRBD1 (6 bases). Germline V CDR1 and CDR2: MRHNA, SNTAGT. Trimming removed 4 bases from V and 2 bases from J, with 9 bases in between. The CDR3 contains 14 residues. Written as DNA, the CDR3 is TGTGCCAGCAGTGGCCGACAGGCTGGAAACACCATATATTTT. It codes for CASSGRQAGNTIYF.

The CDR3 DNA reads as TGTGCCAGCTCACCTATAGAAAACTCTGGAAACACCATATATTTT. It yields the protein CASSPIENSGNTIYF. The chain has TRBV18 and TRBJ1-3; no clear D. This CDR3 comprises 15 residues. CDR1 and CDR2 from the germline V gene are KGHSH and LQKENI. V was clipped by 3 bases and J by 0 bases, with 9 bases between them.

V is TRBV27 and J is TRBJ2-1; TRBD2 aligns across 8 bases. V was pared by 5 bases and J by 9 bases, with 9 bases of the junction left unmatched. CDR3 length: 14 amino acids. Germline loops: CDR1 MNHEY, CDR2 SMNVEV (reference sequence). This CDR3 reads CASSVSPGGVEQFF. CDR3 nucleotide sequence: TGTGCCAGCAGTGTTTCTCCCGGGGGGGTTGAGCAGTTCTTC.

This chain connects TRBV9 to TRBJ2-1, with 10 positions matching TRBD2. The germline V gene has CDR1 SGDLS and CDR2 YYNGEE. The CDR3 covers 17 residues. V dropped 0 bases and J dropped 3; count of bases not matched to a gene: 6. The CDR3 DNA reads as TGTGCCAGCAGCGTAGAGTCAGCGGGAGGGTTCTACAATGAGCAGTTCTTC. Its protein product is CASSVESAGGFYNEQFF.

To note about this clone: The junction does not match germline at one end; this may be a read error. V and J are TRBV7-7 and TRBJ1-1; D ambiguous. The CDR3 sequence is 13 residues long. In germline, CDR1 is SSHAT, CDR2 FNYEAQ (reference sequence). The DNA for the CDR3 is TGTGCCAGCAGCTTAGACGGCAACAGTGAAGCTTTCTTT. Residues: CASSLDGNSEAFF.

The chain uses TRBV10-3 and TRBJ2-7; possible D gene TRBD2, 6 bases. The germline CDR1 and CDR2 sequences are ENHRY and SYGVKD. The CDR3 loop spans 13 amino acids. The V end was cut by 8 bases, the J end by 5 bases, with 16 bases between. The CDR3 loop reads CAILGSSRDEQYF. CDR3 coding DNA: TGTGCCATCCTCGGGAGTTCTAGGGACGAGCAGTACTTC.

The chain is built from TRBV5-1 and TRBJ2-1; no definite D call. Germline CDR1 reads SGHRS; CDR2 reads YFSETQ. V gave up 1 base and J gave up 0 bases, with 8 bases separating them. The CDR3 covers 15 residues. This CDR3 is CASSLNPDSYNEQFF. For the CDR3, the DNA is TGCGCCAGCAGCTTGAATCCAGACTCCTACAATGAGCAGTTCTTC.

V gene TRBV5-1 combines with J gene TRBJ2-7; maybe TRBD1 (6 bases). Germline lookup yields CDR1 SGHRS and CDR2 YFSETQ. There are 13 residues in the CDR3. V lost 4 bases, J lost 1 base, and 9 bases lay in between. In nucleotides, the CDR3 is TGCGCCAGCAGCCCGGACAGATCCTACGAGCAGTACTTC. Translation gives CASSPDRSYEQYF.

This clone was found once. The chain combines TRBV5-1 with TRBJ2-3, with TRBD2 matching 7 bases. Germline V gives CDR1 SGHRS, CDR2 YFSETQ. The CDR3 extends over 15 amino acids. V was clipped by 4 bases and J by 0 bases; unmatched bases: 5. The CDR3 region is CASSLRGTSTDTQYF. The CDR3 nucleotides are TGCGCCAGCAGCCTGCGGGGGACCAGCACAGATACGCAGTATTTT.

The chain combines TRBV5-1 with TRBJ1-1; TRBD1 matches at 9 bases. Germline V gene sequence: CDR1 SGHRS, CDR2 YFSETQ. Trimming removed 4 bases from V and 5 bases from J; junction bases left unmatched: 6. The CDR3 is 14 amino acids. CDR3 nucleotide sequence: TGCGCCAGCAGCGCACAGGGGGCGGGAACTGAAGCTTTCTTT. Translated, it gives CASSAQGAGTEAFF. Together with reference TRBV5-1 and TRBJ1-1, the CDR3 gives the full variable domain: KAGVTQTPRYLIKTRGQQVTLSCSPISGHRSVSWYQQTPGQGLQFLFEYFSETQRNKGNFPGRFSGRQFSNSRSEMNVSTLELGDSALYLCASSAQGAGTEAFFGQGTRLTVV.

The chain links TRBV6-1 to TRBJ2-2; D is ambiguous. Germline values: CDR1 MNHNS, CDR2 SASEGT. The CDR3 runs 14 residues. V was shortened by 0 bases and J by 5 bases, with 7 bases between the two germline ends. The CDR3 DNA sequence: TGTGCCAGCAGTGAAGCCAGTTTAACCGGGGAGCTGTTTTTT. It translates to CASSEASLTGELFF.

The chain is built from TRBV30 and TRBJ2-7; a weak D match, TRBD1 (6 bases). The V end lost 5 bases, the J end lost 6 bases, and 11 bases lay between the germline ends. This CDR3 is 11 amino acids long. Per the germline V gene, CDR1 is GTSNPN and CDR2 is SVGIG (reference sequence). The CDR3 reads CAWGTGSEQYF. Here the CDR3 DNA reads TGTGCCTGGGGAACAGGGTCCGAGCAGTACTTC.

V usage is TRBV9 and J usage is TRBJ2-2; D is perhaps TRBD1 (6 bases). Trimming took off 0 bases at V and 0 bases at J, with 12 bases between the two ends. Germline CDR1 reads SGDLS; CDR2 reads YYNGEE. This CDR3 spans 17 amino acids. The CDR3 protein is CASSVVPDRTNTGELFF. The CDR3 DNA reads as TGTGCCAGCAGCGTAGTCCCTGACAGGACGAACACCGGGGAGCTGTTTTTT. Complete variable domain (other parts from reference TRBV9 and TRBJ2-2): DSGVTQTPKHLITATGQRVTLRCSPRSGDLSVYWYQQSLDQGLQFLIQYYNGEERAKGNILERFSAQQFPDLHSELNLSSLELGDSALYFCASSVVPDRTNTGELFFGEGSRLTVL.

The rearrangement uses TRBV12-5 and TRBJ2-1, with TRBD2 as a possible D gene (6 bases). This CDR3 has 12 amino acids. CDR1 LGHNT and CDR2 FRNRAP come from the germline V gene. Trimming pared 0 bases from V and 15 bases from J, leaving 12 bases between. CDR3 sequence (DNA): TGTGCTAGTGGTTTGGTTCGACTAGAATTGTTCTTC. It specifies CASGLVRLELFF.

The V gene is TRBV2, the J gene TRBJ2-1, with D possibly matching TRBD2 (5 bases). Germline V gene sequence: CDR1 SNHLY, CDR2 FYNNEI. Between the trimmed V and J ends, which lost 7 bases and 6 bases, there was a span of 7 bases. The CDR3 is 11 residues long. This CDR3 is CASIGVNEQFF. Written as DNA, the CDR3 is TGTGCCAGCATCGGGGTCAATGAGCAGTTCTTC.

The V call is TRBV2, the J call TRBJ1-5, with a possible D match to TRBD1 (5 bases). Trimming cost V 7 bases and J 0 bases, with 13 bases left between them. In germline, CDR1 is SNHLY, CDR2 FYNNEI. The CDR3 is 15 amino acids. CDR3 residues: CASTYDSNSNQPQHF. Written as DNA, the CDR3 is TGTGCCAGCACCTATGACAGTAATAGCAATCAGCCCCAGCATTTT.

J is TRBJ2-7 and V is TRBV19, with TRBD2 matching over 8 bases. Trimming cost V 1 base and J 1 base; bases outside gene matches: 3. CDR3 length: 15 residues. Per germline, CDR1 LNHDA and CDR2 SQIVND (reference sequence). This CDR3 reads CASSIVLAGSYEQYF. CDR3 DNA: TGTGCCAGTAGTATAGTGCTAGCGGGTTCCTACGAGCAGTACTTC. Full variable domain (missing parts from reference TRBV19 and TRBJ2-7): DGGITQSPKYLFRKEGQNVTLSCEQNLNHDAMYWYRQDPGQGLRLIYYSQIVNDFQKGDIAEGYSVSREKKESFPLTVTSAQKNPTAFYLCASSIVLAGSYEQYFGPGTRLTVT.